The sequence of this TCR beta chain was determined in a study of Ad26.COV2.S vaccination and SARS-CoV-2 variants. About the study: Once or twice, 56 days apart, Ad26.COV2.S was delivered intramuscularly.

This CDR3 has 11 amino acids. V was pared by 8 bases and J by 10 bases, with 14 bases between. CDR1 is MNHEY and CDR2 is SVGAGI in the germline V gene. Note on this clone: Its antigen is not known.

Clones were read by immunoSEQ multiplex PCR, and TCRdb kept only the in-frame ones, dropping some. The sample holds some 640,000 clones, 80% to 90% seen once. Specified treatment: 19 received Ad26.COV2.S at low or high dose, single or two shots; several received placebo; per-sample allocation not given. After the first vaccine or placebo injection, samples were drawn on day 63. A Boston adult aged 18-55 years was the donor. Study-level findings and limits: Reportedly, spike-specific CD8+ and CD4+ T cell responses achieved substantial breadth once vaccination had taken place.

The source material was peripheral blood, sampled in a trial of Ad26.COV2.S vaccine versus placebo. The TCR comes from a person aged 18 to 65 who received the Ad26.COV2.S COVID-19 vaccine or a placebo. The rearrangement joins TRBV6-5 to TRBJ1-1; TRBD1 is a possible D gene (6 bases). CDR3 sequence: CASGQGQGAFF. CDR3 DNA: TGTGCCAGCGGCCAGGGGCAGGGAGCTTTCTTT.